This T cell receptor (beta chain) was recorded in a study of metastatic and nonmetastatic thyroid tumors (TCRdb year 2020). With regard to the full study: Repertoires from peripheral blood and from tumor or nodule tissue samples of malignant and benign thyroid patients were compared. Summary of the overall study and its limitations: In both blood and tumor samples, malignant tumors were reported to have significantly higher TCR beta diversity than benign nodules.

Based on the germline V gene (reference sequence), the CDR1 and CDR2 sequences are SGHNT and YYREEE. Taken from cysteine to phenylalanine, the CDR3 has 15 residues. Left in the record is the CDR3 DNA by itself, 45 bases read in frame from the first base. Deletion took 1 base off V and 4 bases off J, with a span of 13 bases between the germline ends. Points on this clone: Which antigen it targets is not known. No clone much larger than this one lies a single base away; base qualities are absent.

Library prep was done by PCR. Sequenced using an Illumina HiSeq 4000. The TCR beta-chain CDR3 region of each patient was profiled by high-throughput sequencing. The study's own analysis went as follows. The researchers built a classifier to tell apart papillary thyroid cancer patients with distant metastasis, based on CDR3 differences among clinicopathological groups. To measure repertoire diversity the researchers used the Shannon index, while the Morisita-Horn index served to gauge how similar the tumor and blood repertoires were. The raw public data were reprocessed by TCRdb itself: fastp quality trimming at Q25, MiXCR clonotype calling, in-frame beta chains only. TCRdb assigned the V and J calls; the authors' analysis was not used. The sample data list some 25,000 clones, and roughly 18% of these were observed just once. The ten largest clones capture about 4.6% of the sample. None of the patients had been given any treatment before thyroid surgery. Using T-cell receptor beta sequencing, the researchers looked back retrospectively at clinical samples from patients, gathered between the early 2010s and the late 2010s.

The chain links TRBV5-4 with TRBJ2-3, with the D gene uncertain. The sequencing input was blood. This clonotype was obtained from a male donor with papillary thyroid cancer or a benign thyroid nodule (not recorded which). Some clones in this sample may be carry-over from other donors' samples. The CDR3 region has the sequence CASSLRPDPADTQYF. Read as DNA, the sequence is TGTGCCAGCAGCTTGAGGCCCGACCCCGCAGATACGCAGTATTTT.